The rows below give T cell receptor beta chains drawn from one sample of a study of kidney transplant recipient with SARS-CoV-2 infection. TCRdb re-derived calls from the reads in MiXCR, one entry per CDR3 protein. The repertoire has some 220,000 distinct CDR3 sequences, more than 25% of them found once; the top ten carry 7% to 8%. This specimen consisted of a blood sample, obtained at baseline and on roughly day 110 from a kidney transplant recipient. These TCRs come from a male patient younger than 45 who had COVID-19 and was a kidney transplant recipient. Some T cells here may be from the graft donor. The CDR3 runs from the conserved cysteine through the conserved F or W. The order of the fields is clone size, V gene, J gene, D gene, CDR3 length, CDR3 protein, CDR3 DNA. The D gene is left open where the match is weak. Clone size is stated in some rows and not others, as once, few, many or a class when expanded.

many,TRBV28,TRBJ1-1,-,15,CASSPAGAANTEAFF,TGTGCCAGCAGCCCTGCAGGGGCCGCGAACACTGAAGCTTTCTTT
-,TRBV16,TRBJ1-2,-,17,CASSGETVVRKTYGYTF,TGTGCCAGCAGCGGGGAGACGGTCGTTAGAAAGACCTATGGCTACACCTTC
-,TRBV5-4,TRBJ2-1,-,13,CASRRDLINEQFF,TGTGCCAGCAGAAGGGACTTAATCAATGAGCAGTTCTTC
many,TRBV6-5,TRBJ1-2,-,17,CASSSVLECRKTYGYTF,TGTGCCAGCAGTTCAGTCCTGGAATGTAGAAAGACCTATGGCTACACCTTC
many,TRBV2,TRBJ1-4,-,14,CASSLQGFREKLFF,TGTGCCAGCAGTTTGCAGGGGTTTCGGGAAAAACTGTTTTTT
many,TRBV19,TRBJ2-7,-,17,CASTRGRAELPGDEQYF,TGTGCCAGTACCAGGGGCAGGGCTGAACTCCCTGGGGACGAGCAGTACTTC
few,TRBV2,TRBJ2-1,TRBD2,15,CASSEFWRGDNEQFF,TGTGCCAGCAGTGAATTTTGGCGGGGGGACAATGAGCAGTTCTTC
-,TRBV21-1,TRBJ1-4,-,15,CASNPRGDSNEKLFF,TGTGCCAGCAATCCCCGAGGGGACTCCAATGAAAAACTGTTTTTT
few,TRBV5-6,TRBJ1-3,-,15,CASSLSGRSGNTIYF,TGTGCCAGCAGCTTATCAGGACGCTCTGGAAACACCATATATTTT
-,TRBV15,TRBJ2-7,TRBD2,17,CATSGDRIAGTINEQYF,TGTGCCACCAGCGGAGACCGAATAGCGGGAACCATCAATGAGCAGTACTTC
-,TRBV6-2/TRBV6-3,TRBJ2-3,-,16,CASSYGGAQGLETQYF,TGTGCCAGCAGTTACGGAGGGGCCCAGGGTCTAGAGACGCAGTATTTT
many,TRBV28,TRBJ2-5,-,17,CASSSNIPGDSRETQYF,TGTGCCAGCAGTTCGAATATACCCGGAGACAGCCGGGAGACCCAGTACTTC
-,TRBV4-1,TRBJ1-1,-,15,CASSREEYPNTEAFF,TGCGCCAGCAGCCGAGAAGAATACCCGAACACTGAAGCTTTCTTT
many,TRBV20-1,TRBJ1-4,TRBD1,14,CSARPSGGNEKLFF,TGCAGTGCTAGACCCTCAGGGGGTAATGAAAAACTGTTTTTT
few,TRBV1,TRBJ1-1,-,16,CTSSQDLGQMNTEAFF,TGCACCAGCAGCCAAGATTTGGGGCAGATGAACACTGAAGCTTTCTTT
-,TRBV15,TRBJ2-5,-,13,CATSLQAYETQYF,TGTGCCACCAGCTTACAGGCTTACGAGACCCAGTACTTC
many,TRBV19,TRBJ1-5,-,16,CASTPREGPDNQPQHF,TGTGCCAGTACCCCTAGAGAGGGGCCGGACAATCAGCCCCAGCATTTT
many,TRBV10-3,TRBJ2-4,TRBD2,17,CAISESKAGVTKNIQYF,TGTGCCATCAGTGAGTCGAAAGCGGGAGTGACCAAAAACATTCAGTACTTC
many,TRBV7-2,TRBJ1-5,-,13,CASSFGRSQPQHF,TGTGCCAGCAGCTTTGGGAGGTCCCAGCCCCAGCATTTT
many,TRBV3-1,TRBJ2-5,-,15,CASSQDIGRQETQYF,TGTGCCAGCAGCCAAGATATAGGGCGCCAAGAGACCCAGTACTTC
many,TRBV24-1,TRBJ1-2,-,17,CATSEDGSTRKTYGYTF,TGTGCCACCAGTGAGGATGGTAGTACCAGAAAGACCTATGGCTACACCTTC
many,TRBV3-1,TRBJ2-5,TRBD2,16,CASSQGQTSGQETQYF,TGTGCCAGCAGCCAAGGCCAAACTAGCGGCCAAGAGACCCAGTACTTC
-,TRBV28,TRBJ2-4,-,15,CASSFGGLAKNIQYF,TGTGCCAGCAGTTTTGGTGGGTTGGCCAAAAACATTCAGTACTTC
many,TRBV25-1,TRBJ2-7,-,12,CASGGENYEQYF,TGTGCCAGCGGCGGAGAGAACTACGAGCAGTACTTC
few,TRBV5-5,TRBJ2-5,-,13,CASSRVLLETQYF,TGTGCCAGCAGCCGGGTACTCCTGGAGACCCAGTACTTC
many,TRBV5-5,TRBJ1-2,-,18,CASSSSVKGGGSVYGYTF,TGTGCCAGCAGCTCAAGCGTTAAGGGGGGGGGATCTGTCTATGGCTACACCTTC
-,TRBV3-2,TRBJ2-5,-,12,CANSLRGETQYF,TGTGCCAACAGCCTCCGTGGTGAGACCCAGTACTTC
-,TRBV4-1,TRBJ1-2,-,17,CASSRRIWNRKTYGYTF,TGCGCCAGCAGCCGTAGGATCTGGAACCGAAAGACCTATGGCTACACCTTC
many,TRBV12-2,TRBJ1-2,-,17,CASRSEMTPRKTYGYTF,TGTGCAAGTCGCTCGGAAATGACTCCACGAAAGACCTATGGCTACACCTTC
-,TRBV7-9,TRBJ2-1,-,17,CASSYRTGERVGGEQFF,TGTGCCAGCAGCTATAGGACGGGGGAAAGAGTAGGTGGTGAGCAGTTCTTC
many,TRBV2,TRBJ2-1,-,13,CASSTRLNNEQFF,TGTGCCAGCAGTACACGACTGAACAATGAGCAGTTCTTC
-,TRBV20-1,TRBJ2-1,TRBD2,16,CSAQTSGRSSYNEQFF,TGCAGTGCGCAGACTAGCGGGAGGTCCTCCTACAATGAGCAGTTCTTC
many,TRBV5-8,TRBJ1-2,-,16,CASVPSHPRKTYGYTF,TGTGCCAGCGTTCCGTCTCATCCACGAAAGACCTATGGCTACACCTTC
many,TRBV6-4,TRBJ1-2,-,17,CASSFPISHGKTYGYTF,TGTGCCAGCAGTTTCCCCATCTCACACGGAAAGACCTATGGCTACACCTTC
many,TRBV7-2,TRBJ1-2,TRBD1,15,CASSFVTGVGYGYTF,TGTGCCAGCAGCTTCGTAACAGGGGTGGGCTATGGCTACACCTTC
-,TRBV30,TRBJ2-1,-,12,CAWARGHNEQFF,TGTGCCTGGGCCCGGGGGCACAATGAGCAGTTCTTC
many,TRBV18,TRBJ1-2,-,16,CASSPVPQVTLYGYTF,TGTGCCAGCTCACCTGTACCCCAGGTTACCCTCTATGGCTACACCTTC
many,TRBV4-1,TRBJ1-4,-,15,CASSPSGATNEKLFF,TGCGCCAGCAGCCCAAGCGGTGCAACTAATGAAAAACTGTTTTTT